The 15 T cell receptor beta chains given below trace back to one sample, sequenced in a study of hypomethylating agent response in myelodysplastic syndrome. Profiled with immunoSEQ multiplex PCR; TCRdb holds only in-frame clones, not every one. This table holds roughly 1,200 clones, 84% found once. The sample here was bone marrow, taken before or after starting hypomethylating agent treatment for myelodysplastic syndrome (not recorded which). These receptors were collected from a human donor with myelodysplastic syndrome.

In the case of this clone: Compared with germline, one end of the junction differs, possibly owing to a read error. This chain links TRBV27 with TRBJ2-7; the D gene is possibly TRBD1 (7 bases). The CDR3 consists of 13 residues. Germline CDR1 MNHEY, CDR2 SMNVEV (reference sequence). CDR3: CASSPQGGPQIRF. The CDR3 coding sequence is TGTGCCAGCAGCCCCCAGGGGGGCCCCCAGATTAGATTC.

This rearrangement joins TRBV10-3 to TRBJ1-1; D is unresolved. This CDR3 is built from 14 residues. Germline V gene lookup returns CDR1 ENHRY and CDR2 SYGVKD. V lost 4 bases, J lost 3 bases, and 12 bases lay in between. The CDR3 DNA sequence: TGTGCCATCAGTGCCAGCCAGGCGTACACTGAAGCTTTCTTT. Translated, it gives CAISASQAYTEAFF.

The rearrangement links TRBV28 to TRBJ1-3, with 8 positions matching TRBD1. With V trimmed by 1 base and J by 3 bases, 2 bases remained unmatched. From germline, CDR1 is MDHEN and CDR2 SYDVKM. This CDR3 spans 15 amino acids. The CDR3 DNA is TGTGCCAGCAGTTTATCAGGGGGCGGTGGAAACACCATATATTTT. The encoded protein is CASSLSGGGGNTIYF.

The gene calls are TRBV19 and TRBJ1-5; tentatively, D is TRBD1 (5 bases). Per germline, CDR1 LNHDA and CDR2 SQIVND (reference sequence). This CDR3 is built from 15 residues. Trimming shortened V by 2 bases and J by 4 bases, and 12 bases separated the two germline ends. The CDR3 reads CASSIFARENQPQHF. CDR3 sequence (DNA): TGTGCCAGTAGTATATTCGCCAGGGAAAATCAGCCCCAGCATTTT.

This clone was observed a handful of times. The rearrangement joins TRBV19 to TRBJ1-5; 9 nucleotides match TRBD1. The CDR3 covers 15 residues. After removal of 8 bases from V and 3 bases from J, the junction contained 8 bases not matched to a gene. The germline gives CDR1 LNHDA, CDR2 SQIVND (reference sequence). CDR3 DNA: TGTGCCAGTGGCGGACAGGGGACCTACAATCAGCCCCAGCATTTT. Translation gives CASGGQGTYNQPQHF.

This clone has a handful of counts. This chain uses TRBV27 with TRBJ1-6; D is undetermined. Trimming left V 8 bases short and J 7 bases short, with 21 bases between. Germline V CDR1 and CDR2: MNHEY, SMNVEV (reference sequence). This CDR3 is 16 amino acids long. The CDR3 protein is CASGKPADWENSPLHF. CDR3 DNA: TGTGCCAGCGGCAAACCTGCGGATTGGGAAAATTCACCCCTCCACTTT.

The chain has TRBV29-1 and TRBJ1-1; TRBD1 is a possible D gene (6 bases). This CDR3 is 14 amino acids long. Germline V gene sequence: CDR1 SQVTM, CDR2 ANQGSEA. V lost 6 bases and J 3 bases, leaving 17 bases between the germline ends. The CDR3 protein is CSVRGGGQYTEAFF. The DNA of the CDR3 is TGCAGCGTGCGCGGGGGGGGGCAGTACACTGAAGCTTTCTTT.

In this sample, this clone turned up once. The genes are TRBV19 and TRBJ2-7, with D maybe TRBD1 (5 bases). V dropped 5 bases and J dropped 1 base, with 18 bases sitting between them. The germline CDR1 and CDR2 sequences are LNHDA and SQIVND (reference sequence). The CDR3 sequence is 16 residues long. CDR3 DNA sequence: TGTGCCAGTAGTTTGCAGGGCGCTCGTGGGTCCTACGAGCAGTACTTC. It is translated as CASSLQGARGSYEQYF.

The rearrangement uses TRBV14 and TRBJ2-5, with a weak D call TRBD1 (5 bases). The CDR3 spans 15 residues. Germline assignment: CDR1 SGHDN and CDR2 FVKESK. Trimming took 1 base from V and 4 from J, leaving 13 bases between them. CDR3 in DNA: TGTGCCAGCAGCCAAGGTGGGGCCTGGGGAGAGACCCAGTACTTC. Its protein product is CASSQGGAWGETQYF.

The gene calls are TRBV27 and TRBJ1-2; 7 bases fit TRBD1. This CDR3 is built from 16 residues. In germline, CDR1 is MNHEY, CDR2 SMNVEV (reference sequence). Trimming cost V 2 bases and J 4 bases; bases outside gene matches: 10. CDR3 protein: CASSLVGTDPTYGYTF. Here the CDR3 DNA reads TGTGCCAGCAGTTTAGTGGGGACAGACCCCACCTATGGCTACACCTTC.

This chain connects TRBV4-3 to TRBJ2-2; 8 bases fit TRBD1. CDR1 and CDR2 (germline): LGHNA, YSLEER. V lost 3 bases, J lost 7 bases, and 4 bases stayed unmatched. There are 14 residues in the CDR3. CDR3 sequence reads: CASSQDREIGELFF. CDR3 bases: TGCGCCAGCAGCCAGGACAGGGAAATCGGGGAGCTGTTTTTT.

The chain joins TRBV6-6 to TRBJ1-6, with TRBD1 identical over 10 bases. The CDR3 is 15 amino acids. Looked up from germline, CDR1 is MNHNY and CDR2 is SVGAGI (reference sequence). Losses at the gene ends were 6 bases for V and 9 bases for J; bases not matched to a gene: 8. The CDR3 bases are TGTGCCAGCAGCCCCACTGGACAGGGGGTTTCACCCCTCCACTTT. Its protein product is CASSPTGQGVSPLHF.

The rearrangement links TRBV5-6 to TRBJ1-3; tentatively, D is TRBD1 (5 bases). Germline V gene lookup returns CDR1 SGHDT and CDR2 YYEEEE. CDR3 size: 14 residues. V was shortened by 4 bases and J by 3 bases, with 11 bases between the two germline ends. The CDR3 bases are TGTGCCAGCAGCCCCCGGGACGGTGGAAACACCATATATTTT. Protein: CASSPRDGGNTIYF.

The genes are TRBV2 and TRBJ1-1; 7 bases agree with TRBD1. This CDR3 is built from 13 residues. Losses at the gene ends were 3 bases for V and 11 bases for J; bases not matched to a gene: 9. CDR1 is SNHLY, CDR2 FYNNEI, per germline. Here the CDR3 DNA reads TGTGCCAGCAGTGAGACCGACAGGGATCGGGCTTTCTTT. Its translation is CASSETDRDRAFF. Full variable domain (remainder filled in from reference TRBV2 and TRBJ1-1): EPEVTQTPSHQVTQMGQEVILRCVPISNHLYFYWYRQILGQKVEFLVSFYNNEISEKSEIFDDQFSVERPDGSNFTLKIRSTKLEDSAMYFCASSETDRDRAFFGQGTRLTVV.

The chain recombines TRBV6-5 with TRBJ1-6; 10 bases map to TRBD1. The CDR3 contains 15 residues. The V and J ends lost 6 bases and 9 bases, in that order; junction bases with no gene match: 8. The V gene's germline CDR1 is MNHEY and CDR2 SVGAGI. The CDR3 DNA sequence: TGTGCCAGCAGCCCCACTGGACAGGGGGTTTCACCCCTCCACTTT. Translating it yields CASSPTGQGVSPLHF.